The source of this TCR beta chain is a study of CXCR3-negative and CXCR3-positive naive CD8 T cells. Regarding the study as a whole: TRB CDR3s were more hydrophobic in CXCR3-positive than in CXCR3-negative naive cells.

CDR1 is SGHRS and CDR2 is YFSETQ in the germline V gene. CDR3 length equals 18 residues. Every CD8+ T cell subset underwent triplicate sorting at roughly 300,000 cells apiece. TRB cDNA was prepared as libraries by UMI-labeled 5' RACE. TCRdb derives one entry per CDR3 protein from the 5' RACE reads, leaving out DNA. The sample table includes 43,000 or so distinct CDR3 sequences. Comments on this clonotype: The antigen is undetermined.

V and J are TRBV5-1 and TRBJ1-1; as DNA is missing, the TRBD1 call by TCRdb cannot be tested. The sequence was collected from a human donor in good health. Some clones in this sample may be carry-over from other donors' samples. Sequencing used naive CXCR3- CD8+ T cells from blood. The subset here: CD45RO-CCR7+CD27+CD95- naive CD8+ T cells lacking CXCR3 (TNR3-). The CDR3 spells CASSLEGVGGLGVTEAFF.